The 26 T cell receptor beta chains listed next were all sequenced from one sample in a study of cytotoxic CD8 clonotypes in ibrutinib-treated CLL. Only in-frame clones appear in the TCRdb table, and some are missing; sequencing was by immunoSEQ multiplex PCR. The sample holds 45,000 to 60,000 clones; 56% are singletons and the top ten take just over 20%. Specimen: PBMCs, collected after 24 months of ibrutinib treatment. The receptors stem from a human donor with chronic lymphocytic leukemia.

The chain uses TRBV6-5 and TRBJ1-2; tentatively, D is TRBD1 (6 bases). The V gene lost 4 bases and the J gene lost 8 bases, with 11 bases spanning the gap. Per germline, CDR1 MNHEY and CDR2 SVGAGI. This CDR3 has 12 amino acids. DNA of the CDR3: TGTGCCAGCAGTTTCGGGGGCGTAGGCTACACCTTC. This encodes CASSFGGVGYTF.

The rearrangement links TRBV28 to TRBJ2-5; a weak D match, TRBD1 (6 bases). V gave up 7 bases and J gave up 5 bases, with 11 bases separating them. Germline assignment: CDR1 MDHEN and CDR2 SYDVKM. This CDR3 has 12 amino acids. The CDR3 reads CASTGQIETQYF. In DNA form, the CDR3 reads TGTGCCAGCACGGGACAAATCGAGACCCAGTACTTC.

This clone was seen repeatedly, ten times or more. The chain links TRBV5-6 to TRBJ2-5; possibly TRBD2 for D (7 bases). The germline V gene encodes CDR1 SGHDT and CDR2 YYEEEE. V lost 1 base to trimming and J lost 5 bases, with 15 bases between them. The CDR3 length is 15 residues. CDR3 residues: CASSLSAGAGETQYF. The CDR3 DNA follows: TGTGCCAGCAGCTTGTCTGCGGGGGCTGGGGAGACCCAGTACTTC.

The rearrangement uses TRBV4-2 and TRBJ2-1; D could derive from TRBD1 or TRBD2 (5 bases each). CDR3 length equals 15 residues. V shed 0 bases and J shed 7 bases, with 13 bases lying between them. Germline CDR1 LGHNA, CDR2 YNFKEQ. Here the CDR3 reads CASSQDPLEGNEQFF. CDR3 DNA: TGTGCCAGCAGCCAAGATCCACTAGAGGGGAATGAGCAGTTCTTC.

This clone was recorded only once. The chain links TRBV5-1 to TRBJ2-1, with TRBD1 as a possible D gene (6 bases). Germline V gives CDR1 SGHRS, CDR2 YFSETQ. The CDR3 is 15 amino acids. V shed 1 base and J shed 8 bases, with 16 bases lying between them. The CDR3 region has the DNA TGCGCCAGCAGCTTGCAACAGGGTAGGTCTGATGAGCAGTTCTTC. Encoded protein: CASSLQQGRSDEQFF.

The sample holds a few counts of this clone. The CDR3 protein is CASSQDDYKRNGELFF. The CDR3 DNA reads TGCGCCAGCAGCCAAGATGACTATAAGCGGAACGGGGAGCTGTTTTTT. The rearrangement uses TRBV4-1 and TRBJ2-2, with D tentatively TRBD2 (5 bases). Germline V lookup: CDR1 MGHRA, CDR2 YSYEKL. The CDR3 contains 16 residues. Trimming shortened V by 0 bases and J by 7 bases, and 15 bases separated the two germline ends.

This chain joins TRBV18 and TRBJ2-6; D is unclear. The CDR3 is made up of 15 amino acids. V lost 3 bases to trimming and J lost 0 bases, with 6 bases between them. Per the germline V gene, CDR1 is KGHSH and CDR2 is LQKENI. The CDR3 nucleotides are TGTGCCAGCTCACCGGGATTCTCTGGGGCCAACGTCCTGACTTTC. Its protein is CASSPGFSGANVLTF.

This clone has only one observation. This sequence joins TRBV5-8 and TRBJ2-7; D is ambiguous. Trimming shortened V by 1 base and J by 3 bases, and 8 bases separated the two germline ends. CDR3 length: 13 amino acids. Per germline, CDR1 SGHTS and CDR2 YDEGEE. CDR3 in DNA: TGTGCCAGCAGCTTGCGTTTGTACTACGAGCAGTACTTC. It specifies CASSLRLYYEQYF.

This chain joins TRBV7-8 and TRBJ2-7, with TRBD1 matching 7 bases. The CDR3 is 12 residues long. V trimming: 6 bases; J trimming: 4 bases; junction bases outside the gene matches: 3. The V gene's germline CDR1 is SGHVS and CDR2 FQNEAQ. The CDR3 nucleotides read TGTGCCAGCAGTCTGACAGGGTACGAGCAGTACTTC. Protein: CASSLTGYEQYF.

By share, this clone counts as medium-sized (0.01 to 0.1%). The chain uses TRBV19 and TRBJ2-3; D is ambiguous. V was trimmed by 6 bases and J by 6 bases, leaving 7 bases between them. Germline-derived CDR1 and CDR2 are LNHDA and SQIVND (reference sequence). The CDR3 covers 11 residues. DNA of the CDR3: TGTGCCAGTAGCCTCAGGGATACGCAGTATTTT. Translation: CASSLRDTQYF.

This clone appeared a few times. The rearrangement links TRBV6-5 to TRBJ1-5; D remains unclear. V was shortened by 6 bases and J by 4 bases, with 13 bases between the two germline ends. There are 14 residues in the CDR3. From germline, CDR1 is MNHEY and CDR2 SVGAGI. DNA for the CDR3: TGTGCCAGCAGGAGGGAAGGGAGGAATCAGCCCCAGCATTTT. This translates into CASRREGRNQPQHF.

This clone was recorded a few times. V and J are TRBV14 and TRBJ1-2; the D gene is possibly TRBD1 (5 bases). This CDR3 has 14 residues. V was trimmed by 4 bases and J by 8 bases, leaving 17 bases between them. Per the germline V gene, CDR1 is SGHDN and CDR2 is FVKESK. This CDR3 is CASSPGTFSGGYTF. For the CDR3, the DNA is TGTGCCAGCAGCCCTGGGACTTTTTCGGGCGGCTACACCTTC.

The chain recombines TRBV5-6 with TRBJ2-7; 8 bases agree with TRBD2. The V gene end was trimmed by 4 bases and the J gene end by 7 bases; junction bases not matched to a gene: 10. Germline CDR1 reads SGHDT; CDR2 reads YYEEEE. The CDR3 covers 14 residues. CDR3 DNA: TGTGCCAGCAGCACCAAGCGGGAGAGGCGGGAGCAGTACTTC. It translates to CASSTKRERREQYF.

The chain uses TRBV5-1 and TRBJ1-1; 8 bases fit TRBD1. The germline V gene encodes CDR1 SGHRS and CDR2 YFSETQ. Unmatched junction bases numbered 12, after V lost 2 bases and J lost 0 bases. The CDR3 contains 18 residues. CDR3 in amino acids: CASSFLGTGSPMNTEAFF. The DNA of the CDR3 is TGCGCCAGCAGCTTTTTAGGGACAGGATCCCCCATGAACACTGAAGCTTTCTTT.

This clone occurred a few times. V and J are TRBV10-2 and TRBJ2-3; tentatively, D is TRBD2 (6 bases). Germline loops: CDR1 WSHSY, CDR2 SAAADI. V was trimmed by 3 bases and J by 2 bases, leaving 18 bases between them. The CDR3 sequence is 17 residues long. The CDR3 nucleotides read TGCGCCAGCAGTGACCGGGTTGGTGGGGGGTACACAGATACGCAGTATTTT. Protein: CASSDRVGGGYTDTQYF.

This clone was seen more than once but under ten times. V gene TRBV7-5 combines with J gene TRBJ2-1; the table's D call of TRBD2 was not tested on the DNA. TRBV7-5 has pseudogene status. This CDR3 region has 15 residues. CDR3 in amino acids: CASADSLAAHNEQFF. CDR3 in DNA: TGTGCCAGCGCTGACTCACTAGCGGCCCACAATGAGCAGTTCTTC.

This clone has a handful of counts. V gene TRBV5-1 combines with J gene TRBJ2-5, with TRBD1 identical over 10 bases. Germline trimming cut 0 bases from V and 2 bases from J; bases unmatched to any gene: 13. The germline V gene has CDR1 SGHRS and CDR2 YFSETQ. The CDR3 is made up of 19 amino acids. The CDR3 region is CASSLAWDRGLTGQETQYF. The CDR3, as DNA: TGCGCCAGCAGCTTGGCCTGGGACAGGGGCCTCACGGGGCAAGAGACCCAGTACTTC.

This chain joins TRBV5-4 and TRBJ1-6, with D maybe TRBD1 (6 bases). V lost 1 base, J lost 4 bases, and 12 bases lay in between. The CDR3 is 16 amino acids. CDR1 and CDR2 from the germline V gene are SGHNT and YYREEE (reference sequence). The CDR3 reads CASSLSFRGYNSPLHF. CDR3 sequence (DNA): TGTGCCAGCAGCTTGTCCTTTAGGGGGTATAATTCACCCCTCCACTTT.

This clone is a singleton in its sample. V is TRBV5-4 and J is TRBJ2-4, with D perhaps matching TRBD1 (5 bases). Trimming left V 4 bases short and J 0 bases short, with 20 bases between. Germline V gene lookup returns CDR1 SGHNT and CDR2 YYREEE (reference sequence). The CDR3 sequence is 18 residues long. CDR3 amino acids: CASSPWGDLGLAKNIQYF. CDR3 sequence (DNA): TGTGCCAGCAGCCCGTGGGGCGACTTAGGCTTAGCCAAAAACATTCAGTACTTC. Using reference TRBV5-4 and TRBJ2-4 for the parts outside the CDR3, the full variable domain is ETGVTQSPTHLIKTRGQQVTLRCSSQSGHNTVSWYQQALGQGPQFIFQYYREEENGRGNFPPRFSGLQFPNYSSELNVNALELDDSALYLCASSPWGDLGLAKNIQYFGAGTRLSVL.

The CDR3: CASRFSRSAGTEAFF. The CDR3 bases are TGCGCCAGCCGTTTCTCTCGTTCCGCGGGGACTGAAGCTTTCTTT. V gene TRBV10-2 combines with J gene TRBJ1-1; D not resolved. Trimming took 8 bases from V and 5 from J, leaving 21 bases between them. CDR3 length equals 15 residues. Per the germline V gene, CDR1 is WSHSY and CDR2 is SAAADI.

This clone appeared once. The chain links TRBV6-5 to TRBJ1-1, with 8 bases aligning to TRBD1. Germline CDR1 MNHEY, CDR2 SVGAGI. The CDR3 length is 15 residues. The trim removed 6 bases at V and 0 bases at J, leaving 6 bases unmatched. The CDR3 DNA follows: TGTGCCAGCAGGAGGACAGGGTCGATGAACACTGAAGCTTTCTTT. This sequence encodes CASRRTGSMNTEAFF.

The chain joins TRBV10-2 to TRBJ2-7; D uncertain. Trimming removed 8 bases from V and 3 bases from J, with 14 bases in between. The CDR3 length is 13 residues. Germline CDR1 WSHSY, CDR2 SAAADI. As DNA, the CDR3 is TGCGCCAGCCGACCTCCCCCCTACTACGAGCAGTACGTC. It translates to CASRPPPYYEQYV.

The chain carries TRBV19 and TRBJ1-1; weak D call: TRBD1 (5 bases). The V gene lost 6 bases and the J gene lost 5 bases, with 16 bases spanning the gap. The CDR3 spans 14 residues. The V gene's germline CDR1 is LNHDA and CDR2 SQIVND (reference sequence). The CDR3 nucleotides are TGTGCCAGTAGCCCAGGGTTGGTGAGGACTGAAGCTTTCTTT. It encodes CASSPGLVRTEAFF. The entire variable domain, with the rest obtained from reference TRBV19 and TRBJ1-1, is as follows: DGGITQSPKYLFRKEGQNVTLSCEQNLNHDAMYWYRQDPGQGLRLIYYSQIVNDFQKGDIAEGYSVSREKKESFPLTVTSAQKNPTAFYLCASSPGLVRTEAFFGQGTRLTVV.

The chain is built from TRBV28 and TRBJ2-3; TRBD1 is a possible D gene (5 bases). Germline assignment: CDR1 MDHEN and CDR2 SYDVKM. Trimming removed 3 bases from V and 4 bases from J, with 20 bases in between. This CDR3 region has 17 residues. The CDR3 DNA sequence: TGTGCCAGCAGTTTTTTGTTGGCAGAAGGGGCGGCAGATACGCAGTATTTT. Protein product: CASSFLLAEGAADTQYF.

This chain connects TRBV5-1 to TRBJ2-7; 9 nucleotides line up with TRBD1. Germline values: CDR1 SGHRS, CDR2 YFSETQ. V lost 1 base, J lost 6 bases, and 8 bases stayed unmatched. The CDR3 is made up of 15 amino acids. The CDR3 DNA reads TGCGCCAGCAGCTTGCTGCGGGACAGGGAGCGCGAGCAGTACTTC. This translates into CASSLLRDREREQYF.

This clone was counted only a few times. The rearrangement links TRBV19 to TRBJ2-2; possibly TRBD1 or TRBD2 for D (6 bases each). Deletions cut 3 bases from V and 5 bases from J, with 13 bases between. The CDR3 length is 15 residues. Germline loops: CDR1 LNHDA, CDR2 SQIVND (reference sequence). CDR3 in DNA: TGTGCCAGTAGTATCGGGGGCATAGGGACCGGGGAGCTGTTTTTT. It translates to CASSIGGIGTGELFF.